This T cell receptor (beta chain) was sequenced during a study of blood T cells in healthy people across ages. The study, taken as a whole, reports: Unsorted PBMCs ruled out conclusive naive versus antigen-experienced comparison.

In germline, CDR1 is SGHVS, CDR2 FQNEAQ. V lost 3 bases and J lost 1, with 5 bases in between. The CDR3 is made up of 13 amino acids. Those donating, healthy Caucasian individuals from Russia, were aged about 6 to 100. Details on this clonotype: Antigen unknown.

A second PCR of about 6 to 11 cycles used a sample-barcoded 5' primer and a J-beta primer mix. CDR3-containing paired-end reads numbering at least 2.5 million came from each sample. A single record per CDR3 protein comes from TCRdb applying MiXCR to the 5' RACE reads. The sample shows 450,000 to 650,000 distinct CDR3 sequences, around 24% of them seen only once. These data were likewise used in another study, on T cells of mothers and their children. That publication notes: At a rate of roughly 1.5 ug per 15 ul, cDNA synthesis received all of the extracted RNA.

The origin of this receptor is a boy between 10 and 17 years old in good health. The sample taken for sequencing was blood. J is TRBJ2-3 and V is TRBV7-8; D ambiguous. CDR3: CASSFVGTDTQYF. The CDR3 region has the DNA TGTGCCAGCAGCTTCGTAGGCACAGATACGCAGTATTTT.